This TCR beta chain stems from a study of shared clonotypes between healthy human individuals. The CDR3 sequence is 15 residues long. V gave up 5 bases and J gave up 1 base, with 13 bases separating them. CDR1 MNHEY and CDR2 SVGAGI come from the germline V gene. Produced via immunoSEQ multiplex PCR; TCRdb's table is partial and in-frame only. The sample has about 770,000 clones; roughly 72% are singletons. The sequenced sample was memory CD4+ T cells sorted from blood. As for subset: CD45RA-negative fraction. The gene calls are TRBV6-5 and TRBJ2-3, with a tentative D call TRBD1 (6 bases). This TCR derives from a woman aged 25 to 39 in good health. The CDR3 loop reads CASSTMSGGTDTQYF. The CDR3 region has the DNA TGTGCCAGCAGTACGATGTCAGGGGGCACAGATACGCAGTATTTT.